What follows are 22 T cell receptor beta chains derived from one specimen sequenced in a study of blood T cell repertoires in COVID-19. Profiling relied on immunoSEQ multiplex PCR, and the TCRdb table lists in-frame clones only, not all of them. The table shows some 490,000 clones, with less than 90% occurring only once. Sequenced input: PBMCs or T cells enriched from blood (not recorded which). The origin of the receptors is a woman aged 60-75 years who had recovered from COVID-19.

The V gene is TRBV19, the J gene TRBJ2-4, with 12 bases matching TRBD1. This CDR3 contains 16 residues. The germline V gene encodes CDR1 LNHDA and CDR2 SQIVND (reference sequence). V gave up 5 bases and J gave up 6 bases; unmatched junction bases: 8. Here the CDR3 DNA reads TGTGCCAGTAGTTTGGGGACAGGGGGCTCGTTAAACATTCAGTACTTC. Amino acid sequence: CASSLGTGGSLNIQYF.

The chain employs TRBV30 and TRBJ1-1; 12 bases map to TRBD1. The CDR3 has 16 amino acids. Germline V lookup: CDR1 GTSNPN, CDR2 SVGIG (reference sequence). V was clipped by 0 bases and J by 1 base; unmatched bases: 3. CDR3 sequence: CAWSVPGQGANTEAFF. CDR3 sequence (DNA): TGTGCCTGGAGTGTTCCGGGACAGGGGGCGAACACTGAAGCTTTCTTT.

The CDR3 DNA is TGTGCCAGCAGCCTCCGCCCCGGGGGACTGTTTTTT. Translating it yields CASSLRPGGLFF. This chain joins TRBV3-1 (or the pseudogene TRBV3-2) and TRBJ1-4, with a weak D call TRBD1 (5 bases). The V end lost 4 bases, the J end lost 13 bases, and 13 bases lay between the germline ends. The CDR3 covers 12 residues. Germline V gene data show CDR1 as LGHDT and CDR2 as YNNKEL (reference sequence).

The CDR3 DNA is TGTGCCACCAGTTCGAAGGTCGGGAGCTATGGCTACACCTTC. This gives the protein CATSSKVGSYGYTF. V gene TRBV24-1 combines with J gene TRBJ1-2, with D unclear. Germline V gene data show CDR1 as KGHDR and CDR2 as SFDVKD. V lost 6 bases, J lost 4 bases, and 14 bases lay in between. CDR3 length equals 14 residues.

The chain couples TRBV13 to TRBJ2-7; 10 bases are a match to TRBD2. Germline CDR1 and CDR2: PRHDT and FYEKMQ (reference sequence). Trimming cost V 0 bases and J 3 bases; bases outside gene matches: 5. The CDR3 totals 16 residues. Here the CDR3 reads CASSLGSGGHDYEQYV. CDR3 bases: TGTGCCAGCAGCTTAGGTAGCGGGGGGCACGACTACGAGCAGTACGTC.

The V call is TRBV10-3, the J call TRBJ2-2; possible D gene TRBD1, 6 bases. CDR3 length: 14 residues. Germline CDR1 reads ENHRY; CDR2 reads SYGVKD. V was trimmed by 3 bases and J by 3 bases, leaving 8 bases between them. CDR3 sequence reads: CAISDDRYTGELFF. Here the CDR3 DNA reads TGTGCCATCAGTGATGACAGGTACACCGGGGAGCTGTTTTTT.

The J gene is TRBJ1-2, the V gene TRBV2; the match to TRBD1 covers 10 bases. The V and J ends lost 6 bases and 7 bases, in that order; junction bases with no gene match: 8. Germline V gene lookup returns CDR1 SNHLY and CDR2 FYNNEI. This CDR3 is 14 amino acids long. This CDR3 reads CASRFSGQGGGYTF. Here the CDR3 DNA reads TGTGCCAGCAGGTTTTCAGGACAGGGGGGTGGCTACACCTTC.

V gene TRBV11-3 combines with J gene TRBJ2-3; 9 bases line up with TRBD1. Germline V gives CDR1 SGHNT, CDR2 YENEEA. This CDR3 is built from 16 residues. Trimming took 2 bases from V and 2 from J; bases not matched to a gene: 5. The CDR3 region has the DNA TGTGCCAGCAGCTTACGTACAGGGGGCTCCACAGATACGCAGTATTTT. Translation gives CASSLRTGGSTDTQYF.

V is TRBV24-1 and J is TRBJ2-7, with 7 nucleotides matching TRBD1. The CDR3 has 15 residues. Germline V lookup: CDR1 KGHDR, CDR2 SFDVKD. J gave up 2 bases and V 3 bases, and 6 bases lay outside the gene matches. As DNA, the CDR3 is TGTGCCACCAGTGATCGCCGGGACAGCCCCTACGAGCAGTACTTC. It encodes CATSDRRDSPYEQYF.

The chain couples TRBV3-1 (or the pseudogene TRBV3-2) to TRBJ2-1, with 7 nucleotides matching TRBD2. This CDR3 spans 15 amino acids. Trimming at V came to 1 base and at J to 4 bases, leaving 4 bases not matched to a gene. Per the germline V gene, CDR1 is LGHDT and CDR2 is YNNKEL (reference sequence). CDR3 sequence: CASSQGAGLYNEQFF. CDR3 in DNA: TGTGCCAGCAGCCAAGGGGCGGGACTATACAATGAGCAGTTCTTC.

This clone is a singleton in its sample. V usage is TRBV5-6 and J usage is TRBJ1-2, with D possibly TRBD1 on 5 matching bases. This CDR3 has 13 amino acids. Germline V gene data show CDR1 as SGHDT and CDR2 as YYEEEE. V was cut by 4 bases and J by 6 bases, with 13 bases left in between. The CDR3 DNA sequence: TGTGCCAGCAGCGATGTCCCCAGGGATGGCTACACCTTC. Residues: CASSDVPRDGYTF.

The V call is TRBV7-2, the J call TRBJ1-5, with 9 nucleotides matching TRBD1. With V trimmed by 5 bases and J by 6 bases, 8 bases remained unmatched. Germline V gene lookup returns CDR1 SGHTA and CDR2 FQGNSA. The CDR3 sequence is 15 residues long. Here the CDR3 DNA reads TGTGCCAGCAGCCCAACCGGGACAGGGAGTCAGCCCCAGCATTTT. As protein: CASSPTGTGSQPQHF.

This clone has a single count. The chain employs TRBV6-1 and TRBJ1-4; possible D gene TRBD1, 5 bases. Trimming shortened V by 3 bases and J by 7 bases, and 15 bases separated the two germline ends. This CDR3 spans 15 amino acids. CDR1 and CDR2 (germline): MNHNS, SASEGT. This chain's CDR3 is CASSDQGGWGEKLFF. The CDR3 DNA sequence: TGTGCCAGCAGTGATCAGGGTGGATGGGGTGAAAAACTGTTTTTT.

This clone appeared a few times. This rearrangement joins TRBV29-1 to TRBJ2-7; D perhaps matches TRBD2 (5 bases). The germline V gene has CDR1 SQVTM and CDR2 ANQGSEA. The CDR3 contains 13 residues. Trimming pared 3 bases from V and 0 bases from J, leaving 9 bases between. The CDR3 sequence is CSVEGEGSYEQYF. The CDR3 nucleotides read TGCAGCGTTGAGGGAGAGGGCTCCTACGAGCAGTACTTC.

This clone is a singleton in its sample. This chain joins TRBV6-5 and TRBJ1-2; 7 nucleotides align to TRBD1. Germline V CDR1 and CDR2: MNHEY, SVGAGI. CDR3 length: 15 amino acids. With 7 bases clipped from V and 5 bases from J, the junction kept 13 bases outside the gene matches. In DNA, the CDR3 is TGTGCCAGCATTCCGGCACAGGGGATATGGTATGGCTACACCTTC. It encodes CASIPAQGIWYGYTF.

The gene calls are TRBV24-1 and TRBJ1-5, with D uncertain. CDR1 and CDR2 from the germline V gene are KGHDR and SFDVKD. The V end was cut by 3 bases, the J end by 7 bases, with 18 bases between. The CDR3 sequence is 16 residues long. The CDR3 is CATSDRGKATLQPQHF. The CDR3 DNA reads TGTGCCACCAGTGATAGAGGAAAGGCAACATTGCAGCCCCAGCATTTT.

The chain carries TRBV27 and TRBJ2-2; D is perhaps TRBD2 (5 bases). CDR3 length: 13 residues. Trimming took 11 bases from V and 5 from J, leaving 15 bases between them. In germline, CDR1 is MNHEY, CDR2 SMNVEV (reference sequence). The CDR3 loop reads CAGGRTETGELFF. In nucleotides, the CDR3 is TGTGCCGGAGGCAGGACCGAAACCGGGGAGCTGTTTTTT.

The chain links TRBV10-3 to TRBJ2-7; tentatively, D is TRBD2 (6 bases). The germline V gene encodes CDR1 ENHRY and CDR2 SYGVKD. The CDR3 is 14 residues long. With 0 bases removed from V and 12 bases from J, the gap between germline ends came to 18 bases. The CDR3 nucleotides are TGTGCCATCAGTGAGTCCGGGGGAGTATTCTGGGCGTACTTC. Protein: CAISESGGVFWAYF.

The chain couples TRBV21-1 to TRBJ2-3; the D call of TRBD2 is as the table states it, not checked on the DNA. TRBV21-1 is labeled a pseudogene. The CDR3 covers 14 residues. In DNA, the CDR3 is TGTGCCAGCAGCAAGGGGGGGATCACAGATACGCAGTATTTT. It codes for CASSKGGITDTQYF.

This clone occurred a few times. This chain joins TRBV11-3 and TRBJ1-3, with D perhaps TRBD1 (5 bases). V lost 5 bases to trimming and J lost 8 bases, with 19 bases between them. CDR3 length: 15 amino acids. In germline, CDR1 is SGHNT, CDR2 YENEEA. CDR3 protein: CASSQSGTNEDTIYF. DNA of the CDR3: TGTGCCAGCAGCCAATCGGGGACTAATGAAGACACCATATATTTT.

On this clone: At one of its ends the junction is not consistent with the germline gene, which may arise from a read error. The rearrangement uses TRBV7-9 and TRBJ2-7; 8 nucleotides match TRBD2. This CDR3 contains 11 residues. CDR1 is SEHNR and CDR2 is FQNEAQ in the germline V gene (reference sequence). The CDR3 here is CASSPGGAHGF. DNA for the CDR3: TGTGCCAGCAGCCCGGGGGGGGCTCATGGCTTC.

The rearrangement joins TRBV6-4 to TRBJ1-2; the D gene is possibly TRBD1 (6 bases). This CDR3 is built from 15 residues. Germline CDR1 and CDR2: MRHNA and SNTAGT. V lost 3 bases and J 2 bases, leaving 13 bases between the germline ends. The CDR3 sequence is CASSEMAGANYGYTF. For the CDR3, the DNA is TGTGCCAGCAGTGAGATGGCAGGGGCCAACTATGGCTACACCTTC.